These T cell receptor beta chains were read from a single sample in a study of cytomegalovirus exposure and HLA in healthy donors. The method was immunoSEQ multiplex PCR; TCRdb's version includes in-frame clones alone and lacks a portion of them. The table for this sample gives fewer than 100,000 clones. The source material was PBMCs. These receptor sequences come from a woman aged 55-69 years in good health and CMV-seronegative. Both conserved end residues are part of each CDR3. D genes are given only for firm matches.

>-|TRBV25-1|TRBJ2-1
CARRRAGAYLF
TGTGCCAGAAGGAGGGCTGGGGCGTACCTCTTC
>TRBD2|TRBV9|TRBJ2-2
CASSQGLAGVASGELFF
TGTGCCAGCAGCCAGGGGCTAGCGGGAGTGGCCTCCGGGGAGCTGTTTTTT
>TRBD1|TRBV27|TRBJ2-7
CASSPADRDYEQYF
TGTGCCAGCAGTCCCGCCGACAGGGACTACGAGCAGTACTTC
>TRBD1|TRBV27|TRBJ2-3
CASSDGTGRLDTQYF
TGTGCCAGCAGCGATGGGACAGGGAGATTAGATACGCAGTATTTT
>-|TRBV19|TRBJ2-6
CASSTEESGANVLTF
TGTGCCAGTAGCACTGAAGAGTCTGGGGCCAACGTCCTGACTTTC
>-|TRBV7-2|TRBJ1-3
CASSLSLSGNTIYF
TGTGCCAGCAGCTTGTCTCTCTCTGGAAACACCATATATTTT
>-|TRBV13|TRBJ2-5
CASSPPSGETQYF
TGTGCCAGCAGCCCCCCTTCGGGGGAGACCCAGTACTTC
>-|TRBV13|TRBJ1-2
CASSLGLGRDFNGYTF
TGTGCCAGCAGCTTAGGCCTCGGCAGGGACTTTAATGGCTACACCTTC
>-|TRBV2|TRBJ2-1
CASSPTSSEQFF
TGTGCCAGCAGTCCTACAAGTAGCGAGCAGTTCTTC
>-|TRBV7-2|TRBJ2-1
CASSLGYVSHEQFF
TGTGCCAGCAGCTTGGGTTATGTTAGCCATGAGCAGTTCTTC
>-|TRBV6-5|TRBJ1-2
CASSSWTEMSYGYTF
TGTGCCAGCAGTTCCTGGACAGAGATGTCCTATGGCTACACCTTC
>-|TRBV4-1|TRBJ2-1
CASSQVAEGWDNEQFF
TGCGCCAGCAGCCAAGTGGCGGAGGGGTGGGACAATGAGCAGTTCTTC
>-|TRBV27|TRBJ2-1
CASSRAGLHEQFF
TGTGCCAGCAGTCGTGCGGGATTGCATGAGCAGTTCTTC
>TRBD2|TRBV6-1|TRBJ2-1
CASSDGLAGYNEQFF
TGTGCCAGCAGTGACGGACTAGCCGGCTACAATGAGCAGTTCTTC
>-|TRBV6-4|TRBJ1-1
CASSESLGDTEAFF
TGTGCCAGCAGTGAATCTTTGGGCGACACTGAAGCTTTCTTT
>-|TRBV28|TRBJ2-3
CASSTNSGSTDTQYF
TGTGCCAGCAGTACCAATAGCGGAAGCACAGATACGCAGTATTTT
>TRBD2|TRBV7-8|TRBJ2-7
CASSLRASGRLYEQYF
TGTGCCAGCAGCTTAAGGGCTAGCGGGAGGCTATACGAGCAGTACTTC
>-|TRBV11-2|TRBJ2-6
CASSPFGSGANVLTF
TGTGCCAGCAGCCCCTTCGGGTCTGGGGCCAACGTCCTGACTTTC
>-|TRBV14|TRBJ1-1
CASSRRDLRESDTEAFF
TGTGCCAGCAGCCGAAGAGATCTTCGGGAGTCGGACACTGAAGCTTTCTTT
>TRBD2|TRBV6-5|TRBJ2-1
CASSPRVAGGPEQFF
TGTGCCAGCAGCCCCCGGGTAGCGGGAGGGCCTGAGCAGTTCTTC
>-|TRBV13|TRBJ2-7
CASSFSRMASYERYF
TGTGCCAGCAGCTTTTCCCGGATGGCCTCCTACGAGCGGTACTTC
>-|TRBV9|TRBJ2-3
CASSVAGLPSPTDTQYF
TGTGCCAGCAGCGTAGCGGGACTCCCGTCTCCCACAGATACGCAGTATTTT
>TRBD2|TRBV6-6|TRBJ2-7
CASSPPGGYEQYF
TGTGCCAGCAGCCCCCCGGGAGGTTACGAGCAGTACTTC
>TRBD1|TRBV28|TRBJ2-2
CASSRPPTGLSGPTGELFF
TGTGCCAGCAGTCGACCCCCGACAGGGTTAAGCGGTCCCACCGGGGAGCTGTTTTTT
>TRBD1|TRBV6-5|TRBJ2-5
CASRGDRQETQYF
TGTGCCAGCAGGGGGGACAGACAAGAGACCCAGTACTTC
>-|TRBV28|TRBJ1-2
CASTLPGGDGYTF
TGTGCCAGCACCCTCCCGGGGGGGGATGGCTACACCTTC
>-|TRBV2|TRBJ1-1
CASSEVGPPNTEAFF
TGTGCCAGCAGTGAAGTTGGGCCTCCGAACACTGAAGCTTTCTTT
>-|TRBV28|TRBJ1-4
CASKAGGSNEKLFF
TGTGCCAGCAAGGCTGGCGGATCTAATGAAAAACTGTTTTTT
>-|TRBV19|TRBJ1-5
CASSTGLNQPQHF
TGTGCCAGTAGTACCGGTCTCAATCAGCCCCAGCATTTT
>TRBD1|TRBV28|TRBJ2-7
CASSTTGTGIYEQYF
TGTGCCAGCAGTACGACCGGGACAGGGATCTACGAGCAGTACTTC
>-|TRBV10-3|TRBJ2-1
CAISPLQDSNNEQFF
TGTGCCATCAGCCCGCTCCAGGACTCGAACAATGAGCAGTTCTTC
>TRBD1|TRBV28|TRBJ2-5
CASSLRDRGGETQYF
TGTGCCAGCAGTTTAAGGGACAGGGGTGGAGAGACCCAGTACTTC
>TRBD1|TRBV6-5|TRBJ1-1
CASSVRGRGTEAFF
TGTGCCAGCAGTGTCAGGGGGCGGGGGACTGAAGCTTTCTTT
>-|TRBV28|TRBJ1-5
CASSFGGAAQPQHF
TGTGCCAGCAGTTTTGGAGGGGCAGCCCAGCCCCAGCATTTT
>TRBD2|TRBV28|TRBJ2-7
CASSAPVLGGSYEQYF
TGTGCCAGCAGTGCCCCGGTGTTGGGGGGGTCCTACGAGCAGTACTTC
>-|TRBV4-2|TRBJ2-1
CASSQFQRSSYNEQFF
TGTGCCAGCAGCCAATTTCAGCGGAGCTCCTACAATGAGCAGTTCTTC
>-|TRBV19|TRBJ1-3
CASSSRGSSGNTIYF
TGTGCCAGTAGTTCCAGGGGTTCCTCTGGAAACACCATATATTTT
>-|TRBV4-2|TRBJ2-7
CASSQEYGRPLSEQYF
TGTGCCAGCAGCCAAGAATATGGGAGGCCCCTCTCCGAGCAGTACTTC
>TRBD1|TRBV9|TRBJ1-1
CASSVEQGANTEAFF
TGTGCCAGCAGCGTAGAACAGGGGGCGAACACTGAAGCTTTCTTT
>TRBD1|TRBV29-1|TRBJ2-7
CSVEDSADRQGISYEQYF
TGCAGCGTTGAAGATTCTGCTGATAGACAGGGAATTTCCTACGAGCAGTACTTC
>-|TRBV5-1|TRBJ2-7
CASSQGGYEQYF
TGCGCCAGCAGCCAGGGAGGCTACGAGCAGTACTTC
>-|TRBV6-5|TRBJ2-7
CASSYWGSGNEQYF
TGTGCCAGCAGTTATTGGGGATCCGGGAACGAGCAGTACTTC
>TRBD1|TRBV11-2|TRBJ1-1
CASLGQGSTYTEAFF
TGTGCCAGCCTCGGACAGGGCTCAACCTACACTGAAGCTTTCTTT
>TRBD1|TRBV6-1|TRBJ2-7
CASAPTGSSYEQYF
TGTGCCAGCGCCCCGACAGGGTCCTCCTACGAGCAGTACTTC
>TRBD1|TRBV19|TRBJ1-2
CASSDGQGQSYGYTF
TGTGCCAGTAGCGACGGACAGGGGCAGTCCTATGGCTACACCTTC
>TRBD1|TRBV5-1|TRBJ1-3
CASSWGTGERNTIYF
TGCGCCAGCAGCTGGGGGACAGGGGAGAGAAACACCATATATTTT
>TRBD1|TRBV5-1|TRBJ2-5
CASSLAGGNEGAETQYF
TGCGCCAGCAGCTTGGCCGGAGGCAATGAGGGGGCCGAGACCCAGTACTTC
>-|TRBV10-3|TRBJ2-3
CAISVTGSKETDTQYF
TGTGCCATCAGTGTCACAGGGTCCAAGGAAACAGATACGCAGTATTTT
>-|TRBV18|TRBJ1-1
CASSPSVPGGNTEAFF
TGTGCCAGCTCACCGTCCGTGCCGGGGGGAAATACTGAAGCTTTCTTT
>-|TRBV9|TRBJ2-5
CASSALTRGSEWETQYF
TGTGCCAGCAGCGCCCTCACCCGGGGGAGCGAGTGGGAGACCCAGTACTTC
>TRBD2|TRBV10-3|TRBJ2-7
CAISGGGVDYEQYF
TGTGCCATCAGTGGGGGGGGTGTTGACTACGAGCAGTACTTC
>-|TRBV15|TRBJ2-7
CATSRGATSYEQYF
TGTGCCACCAGCAGAGGTGCCACATCCTACGAGCAGTACTTC
>-|TRBV5-1|TRBJ2-5
CASSLDRSGTQYF
TGCGCCAGCAGCTTGGATCGGAGCGGGACCCAGTACTTC